This T cell receptor beta chain appears in the sequencing data of a study of long-term antiretroviral therapy in people with HIV. The immunoSEQ assay was v3.0, run at survey level. Sequencing used immunoSEQ multiplex PCR; TCRdb keeps in-frame clones, though not all of them. The sample has roughly 14,000 clones; approximately 80% are singletons. The CDR3 runs 14 residues. Germline V gene data show CDR1 as MNHNS and CDR2 as SASEGT. Trimming stripped 0 bases from V and 6 bases from J, with 12 bases between. V usage is TRBV6-1 and J usage is TRBJ2-7; a possible D gene is TRBD1 (5 bases). The sequence was collected from a man aged 35-49 years with HIV. The sample here was unsorted PBMCs, taken just before starting antiretroviral therapy. In nucleotides, the CDR3 is TGTGCCAGCAGTGAAGCGCTTCAGGGCCCCGAGCAGTACTTC. Amino acid sequence: CASSEALQGPEQYF.